What follows are 13 T cell receptor beta chains derived from one specimen sequenced in a study of neurological immune-mediated disorders. From the 5' RACE reads, TCRdb called clonotypes with MiXCR, one entry per CDR3 protein. The sample includes approximately 48,000 distinct CDR3 sequences, under 3.5% of them seen just once. The sequencing input was PBMCs. Receptors were obtained from a woman aged 45-60 years with multiple sclerosis.

This clonotype has a count of ten or more. The V call is TRBV20-1, the J call TRBJ2-3; D uncertain. Trimming removed 3 bases at V and 2 bases at J, with 9 bases between. The CDR3 is 13 amino acids. The germline gives CDR1 DFQATT, CDR2 SNEGSKA (reference sequence). CDR3 bases: TGCAGTGCTAGGTCCCCTATCACAGATACGCAGTATTTT. Its protein is CSARSPITDTQYF.

This clonotype has at least ten counts. The V gene is TRBV20-1, the J gene TRBJ1-1, with a weak D call TRBD1 (5 bases). Germline CDR1 reads DFQATT; CDR2 reads SNEGSKA (reference sequence). V was pared by 0 bases and J by 3 bases, with 14 bases between. The CDR3 consists of 15 residues. The CDR3 spells CSARELGVRDTEAFF. The CDR3 DNA is TGCAGTGCTAGAGAGTTGGGGGTCAGGGACACTGAAGCTTTCTTT.

This clonotype has ten or more counts. The chain has TRBV10-3 and TRBJ2-2, with D hard to call. Germline CDR1 ENHRY, CDR2 SYGVKD. The V end was cut by 7 bases, the J end by 0 bases, with 6 bases between. This CDR3 region has 13 residues. CDR3 DNA sequence: TGTGCCATCACGAGGACGAACACCGGGGAGCTGTTTTTT. Translating it yields CAITRTNTGELFF.

This clonotype has more than one count but fewer than ten. Just one base apart from a much larger clone, this may be a read error. The chain couples TRBV20-1 to TRBJ2-6, with D tentatively TRBD1 (5 bases). CDR1 and CDR2 from the germline V gene are DFQATT and SNEGSKA (reference sequence). The CDR3 sequence is 14 residues long. The DNA for the CDR3 is TGCAGTGCTACCCCAGTATCTGGGGCCAAAGTCCTGACTTTC. It yields the protein CSATPVSGAKVLTF.

This clonotype was recorded at least ten times. The genes are TRBV5-1 and TRBJ1-3; 7 bases match TRBD1. The CDR3 runs 16 residues. Germline trimming cut 4 bases from V and 3 bases from J; bases unmatched to any gene: 10. Looked up from germline, CDR1 is SGHRS and CDR2 is YFSETQ. The CDR3 protein is CASSPMTGTGGNTIYF. CDR3 nucleotides: TGCGCCAGCAGCCCAATGACAGGGACCGGTGGAAACACCATATATTTT.

This clonotype was recorded at least ten times. This chain uses TRBV28 with TRBJ2-7, with D unclear. This CDR3 spans 15 amino acids. Germline CDR1 and CDR2: MDHEN and SYDVKM. V shed 6 bases and J shed 0 bases, with 15 bases lying between them. CDR3 nucleotides: TGTGCCAGCAGATCCGGCGTCGCCCACTCCTACGAGCAGTACGTC. Encoded protein: CASRSGVAHSYEQYV.

This clonotype occurred many times. This chain links TRBV3-1 with TRBJ2-2; no definite D call. Trimming pared 2 bases from V and 8 bases from J, leaving 9 bases between. From germline, CDR1 is LGHDT and CDR2 YNNKEL (reference sequence). The CDR3 totals 13 residues. DNA for the CDR3: TGTGCCAGCAGCCAATATAATGCTGGGGAGCTGTTTTTT. Translated, it gives CASSQYNAGELFF. Complete variable domain (other parts from reference TRBV3-1 and TRBJ2-2): DTAVSQTPKYLVTQMGNDKSIKCEQNLGHDTMYWYKQDSKKFLKIMFSYNNKELIINETVPNRFSPKSPDKAHLNLHINSLELGDSAVYFCASSQYNAGELFFGEGSRLTVL.

The sample holds many counts of this clonotype. The rearrangement links TRBV5-1 to TRBJ1-4, with a possible D match to TRBD1 (5 bases). The germline gives CDR1 SGHRS, CDR2 YFSETQ. The CDR3 totals 16 residues. Trimming cost V 0 bases and J 0 bases, with 9 bases left between them. CDR3 in DNA: TGCGCCAGCAGCTTGGGACAGCCCGCAACTAATGAAAAACTGTTTTTT. Residues: CASSLGQPATNEKLFF.

This clonotype has ten or more counts. The chain couples TRBV10-2 to TRBJ2-3, with 7 nucleotides matching TRBD1. V was pared by 0 bases and J by 0 bases, with 6 bases of the junction left unmatched. Germline CDR1 is WSHSY and CDR2 is SAAADI. The CDR3 runs 17 residues. As DNA, the CDR3 is TGCGCCAGCAGTGAGTCGAGGGACAGTTTCAGCACAGATACGCAGTATTTT. Its protein product is CASSESRDSFSTDTQYF.

The table lists this clonotype with many counts. The chain links TRBV7-2 to TRBJ2-7; TRBD1 or TRBD2 may be the D gene (5 bases each). Germline assignment: CDR1 SGHTA and CDR2 FQGNSA. CDR3 length equals 13 residues. Trimming removed 3 bases from V and 7 bases from J, with 13 bases in between. CDR3 DNA: TGTGCCAGCAGCTTGAGGCAGGGCGGGGAGCAGTACTTC. Residues: CASSLRQGGEQYF.

This clonotype came up many times. V gene TRBV20-1 combines with J gene TRBJ2-1; 10 nucleotides align to TRBD2. Germline lookup yields CDR1 DFQATT and CDR2 SNEGSKA (reference sequence). V lost 4 bases to trimming and J lost 4 bases; unmatched junction nucleotides: 10. CDR3 size: 16 residues. DNA for the CDR3: TGCAGTGCTACCCACGGGACTAGCGAGGTATACAATGAGCAGTTCTTC. Translating gives CSATHGTSEVYNEQFF.

The table lists this clonotype with many counts. The chain combines TRBV5-1 with TRBJ2-7, with 12 bases identical to TRBD2. Germline V gene sequence: CDR1 SGHRS, CDR2 YFSETQ. V was clipped by 4 bases and J by 6 bases; unmatched bases: 5. This CDR3 has 14 residues. CDR3 protein: CASSTGLAGSEQYF. CDR3 DNA: TGCGCCAGCAGCACAGGACTAGCGGGATCCGAGCAGTACTTC.

This clonotype came up many times. The genes are TRBV2 and TRBJ2-2; 13 bases match TRBD2. CDR3 length: 17 amino acids. The V and J ends lost 6 bases and 0 bases, in that order; junction bases with no gene match: 4. From germline, CDR1 is SNHLY and CDR2 FYNNEI. The CDR3 is CASSRLAGGSNTGELFF. CDR3 nucleotides: TGTGCCAGCAGCCGACTAGCGGGGGGATCGAACACCGGGGAGCTGTTTTTT.